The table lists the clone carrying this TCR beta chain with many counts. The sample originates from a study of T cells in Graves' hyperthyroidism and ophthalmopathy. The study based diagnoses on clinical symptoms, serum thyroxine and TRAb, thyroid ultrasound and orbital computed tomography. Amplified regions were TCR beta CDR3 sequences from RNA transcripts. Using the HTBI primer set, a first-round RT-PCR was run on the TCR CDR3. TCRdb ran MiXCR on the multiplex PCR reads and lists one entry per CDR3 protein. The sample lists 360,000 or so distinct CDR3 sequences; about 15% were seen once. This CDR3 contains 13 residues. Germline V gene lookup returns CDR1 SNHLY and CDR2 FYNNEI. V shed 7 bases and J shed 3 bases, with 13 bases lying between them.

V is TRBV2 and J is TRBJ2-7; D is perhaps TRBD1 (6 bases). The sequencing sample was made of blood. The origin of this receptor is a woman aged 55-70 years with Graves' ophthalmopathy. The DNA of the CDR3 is TGTGCCAGCAACGGGCAGGGGCTCTACGAGCAGTACTTC. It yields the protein CASNGQGLYEQYF.